The 20 T cell receptor beta chains in this list originate from one sample, sequenced in a study of PD-L1 blockade in urothelial cancer. Profiled with immunoSEQ multiplex PCR; TCRdb holds only in-frame clones, not every one. The data show about 30,000 clones, about 89% seen once. The sample consisted of PBMCs, taken around atezolizumab (anti-PD-L1) treatment. The receptors derive from a man over 45 with urothelial cancer.

This chain uses TRBV6-5 with TRBJ2-7; 7 bases match TRBD2. The CDR3 runs to 14 residues. Germline V gene sequence: CDR1 MNHEY, CDR2 SVGAGI. V lost 2 bases and J lost 2; bases outside the gene matches: 3. The CDR3 sequence is CASSYRLAAYEQYF. Written as DNA, the CDR3 is TGTGCCAGCAGTTACAGACTAGCTGCCTACGAGCAGTACTTC.

The count of this clone is one. This sequence joins TRBV11-3 and TRBJ2-7; 7 bases are shared with TRBD1. CDR3 size: 14 residues. In germline, CDR1 is SGHNT, CDR2 YENEEA. The V segment lost 5 bases and the J segment 0 bases; nucleotides outside the gene matches: 4. CDR3: CASSKGDSSYEQYF. Here the CDR3 DNA reads TGTGCCAGCAGCAAAGGGGACAGCTCCTACGAGCAGTACTTC.

The chain uses TRBV7-9 and TRBJ2-2; 8 bases map to TRBD1. Germline V gene lookup returns CDR1 SEHNR and CDR2 FQNEAQ (reference sequence). The ends lost 4 bases at V and 0 bases at J; junction bases unmatched: 4. The CDR3 totals 16 residues. CDR3 in DNA: TGTGCCAGCAGCTCCACGGGACAGGCGAACACCGGGGAGCTGTTTTTT. Protein sequence: CASSSTGQANTGELFF.

The rearrangement links TRBV5-1 to TRBJ2-5; 8 positions match TRBD2. Germline V CDR1 and CDR2: SGHRS, YFSETQ. The J segment lost 5 bases and the V segment lost 7 bases, leaving 7 bases of the junction unmatched. The CDR3 has 13 amino acids. CDR3 coding DNA: TGCGCCAGCTGGTTGCGGGGGGAGGAGACCCAGTACTTC. This encodes CASWLRGEETQYF.

The V and J genes are TRBV5-4 and TRBJ2-5; 9 bases match TRBD1. CDR1 is SGHNT, CDR2 YYREEE, per germline (reference sequence). CDR3 length equals 15 residues. Trimming removed 4 bases from V and 3 bases from J; junction bases left unmatched: 7. The CDR3 region is CASSTHWTGEETQYF. The CDR3 nucleotides are TGTGCCAGCAGCACCCATTGGACAGGGGAAGAGACCCAGTACTTC.

This chain connects TRBV5-5 to TRBJ2-7; TRBD1 might be the D (6 bases). V dropped 0 bases and J dropped 0 bases, with 10 bases sitting between them. Germline CDR1 and CDR2: SGHKS and YYEKEE (reference sequence). The CDR3 is made up of 15 amino acids. The CDR3 sequence is CASSLGRQDSYEQYF. In DNA, the CDR3 is TGTGCCAGCAGCTTGGGCAGACAGGACTCCTACGAGCAGTACTTC. The complete variable domain, with remaining parts taken from reference TRBV5-5 and TRBJ2-7, reads DAGVTQSPTHLIKTRGQQVTLRCSPISGHKSVSWYQQVLGQGPQFIFQYYEKEERGRGNFPDRFSARQFPNYSSELNVNALLLGDSALYLCASSLGRQDSYEQYFGPGTRLTVT.

The chain joins TRBV18 to TRBJ1-1; the D is unclear. CDR1 and CDR2 from the germline V gene are KGHSH and LQKENI. This CDR3 region has 14 residues. Trimming shortened V by 2 bases and J by 0 bases, and 7 bases separated the two germline ends. The CDR3 nucleotides read TGTGCCAGCTCACCAAGAGTTGTGAACACTGAAGCTTTCTTT. The encoded protein is CASSPRVVNTEAFF. Full variable domain (missing parts from reference TRBV18 and TRBJ1-1): NAGVMQNPRHLVRRRGQEARLRCSPMKGHSHVYWYRQLPEEGLKFMVYLQKENIIDESGMPKERFSAEFPKEGPSILRIQQVVRGDSAAYFCASSPRVVNTEAFFGQGTRLTVV.

The rearrangement links TRBV5-1 to TRBJ2-7; 8 bases are a match to TRBD2. V gave up 0 bases and J gave up 3 bases; unmatched junction bases: 2. Germline V gene data show CDR1 as SGHRS and CDR2 as YFSETQ. The CDR3 contains 14 residues. The CDR3 reads CASSLEAGVYEQYF. In DNA, the CDR3 is TGCGCCAGCAGCTTGGAAGCGGGAGTCTACGAGCAGTACTTC. Complete variable domain (other parts from reference TRBV5-1 and TRBJ2-7): KAGVTQTPRYLIKTRGQQVTLSCSPISGHRSVSWYQQTPGQGLQFLFEYFSETQRNKGNFPGRFSGRQFSNSRSEMNVSTLELGDSALYLCASSLEAGVYEQYFGPGTRLTVT.

The gene calls are TRBV5-1 and TRBJ1-1; 8 bases line up with TRBD1. The CDR3 extends over 14 amino acids. The germline CDR1 and CDR2 sequences are SGHRS and YFSETQ. Trimming at V came to 4 bases and at J to 1 base, leaving 3 bases not matched to a gene. CDR3 in amino acids: CASSTDRANTEAFF. DNA of the CDR3: TGCGCCAGCAGCACGGACAGGGCGAACACTGAAGCTTTCTTT.

The genes are TRBV6-5 and TRBJ2-3, with TRBD1 matching over 8 bases. CDR3 size: 16 residues. Per the germline V gene, CDR1 is MNHEY and CDR2 is SVGAGI. Unmatched junction bases numbered 10, after V lost 0 bases and J lost 8 bases. CDR3 in DNA: TGTGCCAGCAGTTACTCGTGGGACAGGTTATCTGGTACGCAGTATTTT. This gives the protein CASSYSWDRLSGTQYF.

The gene calls are TRBV5-1 and TRBJ2-2, with a possible D match to TRBD2 (5 bases). V was shortened by 4 bases and J by 6 bases, with 13 bases between the two germline ends. Germline values: CDR1 SGHRS, CDR2 YFSETQ. The CDR3 contains 14 residues. The DNA of the CDR3 is TGCGCCAGCAGCGCGGGCCCACTGGCCGGGGAGCTGTTTTTT. Protein: CASSAGPLAGELFF.

V is TRBV5-6 and J is TRBJ2-3, with 10 bases aligning to TRBD1. This CDR3 is built from 16 residues. CDR1 is SGHDT, CDR2 YYEEEE, per germline. Germline trimming cut 1 base from V and 5 bases from J; bases unmatched to any gene: 7. The CDR3 coding sequence is TGTGCCAGCAGCTTGATTTGGGACAGGGGTAGAGATACGCAGTATTTT. This sequence encodes CASSLIWDRGRDTQYF.

The V and J genes are TRBV11-3 and TRBJ2-2; D unclear. This CDR3 has 16 residues. Germline V gene lookup returns CDR1 SGHNT and CDR2 YENEEA. The ends were cut back, 0 bases at V and 4 bases at J, with 12 bases in the middle. For the CDR3, the DNA is TGTGCCAGCAGCTTAGATAAGCCTAGGCGCACCGGGGAGCTGTTTTTT. Its translation: CASSLDKPRRTGELFF.

The chain is built from TRBV7-3 and TRBJ2-6, with 9 positions matching TRBD1. Looked up from germline, CDR1 is SGHTA and CDR2 is FQGTGA. CDR3 length: 18 residues. V dropped 0 bases and J dropped 2; count of bases not matched to a gene: 5. CDR3 nucleotide sequence: TGTGCCAGCAGCTTAACAGGGACAGGGATTCCTGGGGCCAACGTCCTGACTTTC. Translated: CASSLTGTGIPGANVLTF. Based on the CDR3 plus reference TRBV7-3 and TRBJ2-6, the full variable domain is GAGVSQTPSNKVTEKGKYVELRCDPISGHTALYWYRQSLGQGPEFLIYFQGTGAADDSGLPNDRFFAVRPEGSVSTLKIQRTERGDSAVYLCASSLTGTGIPGANVLTFGAGSRLTVL.

With respect to this clone: Other nucleotide sequences in the sample specify the same CDR3. The V gene is TRBV11-2, the J gene TRBJ2-7; D is unresolved. V lost 1 base, J lost 3 bases, and 7 bases lay in between. Germline V gives CDR1 SGHAT, CDR2 FQNNGV. CDR3 length equals 13 residues. CDR3 coding DNA: TGTGCCAGCAGCTTAGGAGGCAGCTACGAGCAGTACTTC. This codes for CASSLGGSYEQYF.

The chain carries TRBV4-3 and TRBJ2-1; D is uncertain. V lost 0 bases to trimming and J lost 5 bases, with 14 bases between them. The length of the CDR3 is 16 residues. Germline CDR1 and CDR2: LGHNA and YSLEER. The CDR3 DNA is TGCGCCAGCAGCCAAGATGTCCGCAAGCCGGACAATGAGCAGTTCTTC. The encoded protein is CASSQDVRKPDNEQFF.

This chain connects TRBV5-1 to TRBJ2-7, with TRBD2 matching over 8 bases. CDR1 and CDR2 from the germline V gene are SGHRS and YFSETQ. J lost 7 bases, V lost 0 bases, and 6 bases had no gene match. This CDR3 has 14 residues. The CDR3 DNA reads TGCGCCAGCAGCTTGGGTAGCGGGGCCCATGAGCAGTACTTC. Protein sequence: CASSLGSGAHEQYF.

This clone was detected only a few times. The chain recombines TRBV5-1 with TRBJ2-3; 9 positions agree with TRBD2. The CDR3 is 16 residues long. Trimming cost V 4 bases and J 2 bases; bases outside gene matches: 8. The germline gives CDR1 SGHRS, CDR2 YFSETQ. The CDR3: CASSQAGGPTTDTQYF. The DNA of the CDR3 is TGCGCCAGCAGCCAGGCGGGGGGGCCCACCACAGATACGCAGTATTTT.

The chain employs TRBV5-1 and TRBJ2-2; a weak D match, TRBD2 (5 bases). V was pared by 4 bases and J by 7 bases, with 11 bases between. The CDR3 spans 13 residues. CDR1 is SGHRS, CDR2 YFSETQ, per germline. The CDR3 spells CASSLDYFGELFF. The CDR3, as DNA: TGCGCCAGCAGCCTTGACTATTTCGGGGAGCTGTTTTTT. Full variable domain (remainder filled in from reference TRBV5-1 and TRBJ2-2): KAGVTQTPRYLIKTRGQQVTLSCSPISGHRSVSWYQQTPGQGLQFLFEYFSETQRNKGNFPGRFSGRQFSNSRSEMNVSTLELGDSALYLCASSLDYFGELFFGEGSRLTVL.

This clone was recorded once. The rearrangement uses TRBV6-6 and TRBJ1-6; 8 nucleotides line up with TRBD1. V shed 11 bases and J 9 bases; nucleotides not matched to a gene: 9. This CDR3 has 13 amino acids. Germline assignment: CDR1 MNHNY and CDR2 SVGAGI (reference sequence). This chain's CDR3 is CAGSDRVGSPLHF. CDR3 DNA sequence: TGTGCCGGATCGGACAGGGTGGGTTCACCCCTCCACTTT.